The 16 T cell receptor beta chains below all came from one sample that was sequenced in a study of T-cell memory formation after mild COVID-19. TCRdb reanalysed the 5' RACE reads using MiXCR and keeps one entry per CDR3 protein. Here the sample spans about 440,000 distinct CDR3 sequences, 15% to 25% being singletons. The sample consisted of PBMCs or a T cell subset sorted from them (not recorded which). The receptors here all came from an adult woman who had mild COVID-19 (a few samples of this study predate the infection). Cell type and time point are not known.

V usage is TRBV9 and J usage is TRBJ2-3, with D unclear. With 4 bases removed from V and 0 bases from J, the gap between germline ends came to 12 bases. Per germline, CDR1 SGDLS and CDR2 YYNGEE. The CDR3 spans 15 residues. CDR3 sequence reads: CASSSSRISTDTQYF. The DNA of the CDR3 is TGTGCCAGCAGCTCCAGCAGAATTAGCACAGATACGCAGTATTTT.

This clonotype was found a few times. The chain employs TRBV12-3 or TRBV12-4 and TRBJ2-2, with 9 bases that match TRBD2. CDR3 length: 16 amino acids. The ends lost 3 bases at V and 6 bases at J; junction bases unmatched: 8. CDR3 sequence: CASSLARGGVPGELFF. As DNA, the CDR3 is TGTGCCAGCAGTTTGGCGCGGGGGGGCGTGCCCGGGGAGCTGTTTTTT.

At least ten counts were recorded for this clonotype. The rearrangement uses TRBV5-1 and TRBJ2-1, with D uncertain. Trimming cost V 0 bases and J 9 bases, with 7 bases left between them. The length of the CDR3 is 12 residues. The V gene's germline CDR1 is SGHRS and CDR2 YFSETQ. CDR3 coding DNA: TGCGCCAGCAGCTTGGACGGTGGTGAGCAGTTCTTC. Its translation: CASSLDGGEQFF.

This clonotype occurred a few times. This chain links TRBV5-1 with TRBJ2-7; tentatively, D is TRBD1 (5 bases). V shed 0 bases and J shed 4 bases, with 11 bases lying between them. The CDR3 length is 14 residues. The germline V gene has CDR1 SGHRS and CDR2 YFSETQ. This chain's CDR3 is CASSLAGKGYEQYF. In DNA, the CDR3 is TGCGCCAGCAGCTTGGCAGGGAAGGGTTACGAGCAGTACTTC.

This clonotype was found many times. The chain is built from TRBV12-3 or TRBV12-4 and TRBJ1-1, with D unclear. This CDR3 contains 12 residues. The germline V and J ends were trimmed by 8 bases and 3 bases, with 10 bases remaining between them. This chain's CDR3 is CASGRGHTEAFF. The CDR3 coding sequence is TGTGCCAGCGGGAGAGGGCACACTGAAGCTTTCTTT.

The J gene is TRBJ2-7, the V gene TRBV14; no clear D gene. The germline V gene encodes CDR1 SGHDN and CDR2 FVKESK. The V end was cut by 1 base, the J end by 5 bases, with 6 bases between. This CDR3 is 12 amino acids long. The CDR3, as DNA: TGTGCCAGCAGCCAAGTACGAAACGAGCAGTACTTC. It codes for CASSQVRNEQYF.

This clonotype was observed a few times. V and J are TRBV30 and TRBJ2-1; D is undetermined. Germline V lookup: CDR1 GTSNPN, CDR2 SVGIG (reference sequence). The CDR3 is 13 residues long. Trimming took 0 bases from V and 3 from J, leaving 6 bases between them. Here the CDR3 DNA reads TGTGCCTGGAGTGTAGGGAACTACAATGAGCAGTTCTTC. Protein product: CAWSVGNYNEQFF. The entire variable domain, with the rest obtained from reference TRBV30 and TRBJ2-1, is as follows: SQTIHQWPATLVQPVGSPLSLECTVEGTSNPNLYWYRQAAGRGLQLLFYSVGIGQISSEVPQNLSASRPQDRQFILSSKKLLLSDSGFYLCAWSVGNYNEQFFGPGTRLTVL.

The chain couples TRBV5-5 to TRBJ2-7; D is unclear. The CDR3 extends over 14 amino acids. Germline V gene data show CDR1 as SGHKS and CDR2 as YYEKEE (reference sequence). V was shortened by 0 bases and J by 3 bases, with 10 bases between the two germline ends. CDR3 DNA sequence: TGTGCCAGCAGCTTGGTGCAGACCATCTACGAGCAGTACTTC. Translating it yields CASSLVQTIYEQYF.

The chain is built from TRBV19 and TRBJ1-1; D remains ambiguous. Per the germline V gene, CDR1 is LNHDA and CDR2 is SQIVND (reference sequence). The CDR3 contains 15 residues. Between the trimmed V and J ends, which lost 5 bases and 1 base, there was a span of 14 bases. CDR3 bases: TGTGCCAGTAGTGGTCTGGTACACCCGAACACTGAAGCTTTCTTT. Protein product: CASSGLVHPNTEAFF.

The CDR3 loop is CAWSTWTGTDGYTF. In DNA form, the CDR3 reads TGTGCCTGGAGTACCTGGACAGGGACGGATGGCTACACCTTC. The chain couples TRBV30 to TRBJ1-2, with 8 bases aligning to TRBD1. J lost 6 bases, V lost 2 bases, and 8 bases had no gene match. The germline CDR1 and CDR2 sequences are GTSNPN and SVGIG (reference sequence). The CDR3 contains 14 residues.

A few counts support this clonotype. The J gene is TRBJ2-1, the V gene TRBV4-1; 9 bases match TRBD2. From germline, CDR1 is MGHRA and CDR2 YSYEKL. The V segment lost 0 bases and the J segment 3 bases; nucleotides outside the gene matches: 3. The length of the CDR3 is 16 residues. The CDR3 DNA follows: TGCGCCAGCAGCCAAGAAGCGGGGGGACGCTACAATGAGCAGTTCTTC. Residues: CASSQEAGGRYNEQFF.

The table lists this clonotype with a few counts. The chain is built from TRBV9 and TRBJ2-1; 9 bases are shared with TRBD2. This CDR3 has 15 amino acids. CDR1 is SGDLS and CDR2 is YYNGEE in the germline V gene. Trimming removed 2 bases from V and 7 bases from J; junction bases left unmatched: 7. CDR3: CASSVGAGGQNEQFF. The CDR3 DNA is TGTGCCAGCAGCGTCGGAGCGGGAGGCCAAAATGAGCAGTTCTTC.

This clonotype has more than one count but fewer than ten. The chain has TRBV7-8 and TRBJ2-7; a possible D gene is TRBD2 (5 bases). Germline CDR1 reads SGHVS; CDR2 reads FQNEAQ. This CDR3 spans 15 amino acids. Trimming took off 4 bases at V and 7 bases at J, with 20 bases between the two ends. The CDR3 here is CASSSQDSQTREQYF. CDR3 nucleotide sequence: TGTGCCAGCAGCTCCCAGGACTCCCAGACGAGGGAGCAGTACTTC.

The chain has TRBV13 and TRBJ1-1; 11 bases match TRBD1. Germline V gene lookup returns CDR1 PRHDT and CDR2 FYEKMQ (reference sequence). Germline trimming cut 5 bases from V and 10 bases from J; bases unmatched to any gene: 3. The CDR3 sequence is 12 residues long. The CDR3 protein is CASSRDRGGAFF. Written as DNA, the CDR3 is TGTGCCAGCAGCCGGGACAGGGGGGGAGCTTTCTTT.

The chain links TRBV7-2 to TRBJ2-1, with 8 positions matching TRBD2. The CDR3 is 15 amino acids. V shed 5 bases and J 6 bases; nucleotides not matched to a gene: 9. Germline V gene lookup returns CDR1 SGHTA and CDR2 FQGNSA. The CDR3 spells CASSPPGTRTNEQFF. The CDR3 nucleotides are TGTGCCAGCAGCCCTCCCGGGACTAGAACCAATGAGCAGTTCTTC.

This clonotype was recorded many times. An end of the junction does not agree with germline; a read error may underlie this. The chain recombines TRBV5-1 with TRBJ2-1, with 12 bases lining up with TRBD1. Looked up from germline, CDR1 is SGHRS and CDR2 is YFSETQ. The CDR3 contains 15 residues. The DNA of the CDR3 is TGTGCCAGCAGTTTGGGACAGGGGGCATACAATGAGCAGTTCTTC. Translation gives CASSLGQGAYNEQFF. Filled out from reference TRBV5-1 and TRBJ2-1, the complete variable domain reads KAGVTQTPRYLIKTRGQQVTLSCSPISGHRSVSWYQQTPGQGLQFLFEYFSETQRNKGNFPGRFSGRQFSNSRSEMNVSTLELGDSALYLCASSLGQGAYNEQFFGPGTRLTVL.